The 21 T cell receptor beta chains below all came from one sample that was sequenced in a study of T cell repertoires in aging, cancer and after chemotherapy. Rearranged V-D-J TRB sequences were amplified with a mixed TRB-A/B primer pool. TCRdb used MiXCR to reprocess the multiplex PCR reads, holding one entry per CDR3 protein. This table has approximately 13,000 distinct CDR3 sequences, about 20% appearing once. TCR beta rearrangements were amplified from peripheral blood genomic DNA. Sequencing used blood. Source of these receptors: a human donor in good health.

In its sample, this clonotype was seen a few times. The chain has TRBV19 and TRBJ1-1, with a tentative D call TRBD1 (5 bases). Germline loops: CDR1 LNHDA, CDR2 SQIVND (reference sequence). Trimming cost V 1 base and J 5 bases, with 11 bases left between them. This CDR3 contains 14 residues. CDR3 in DNA: TGTGCCAGTAGTATAGTTGGGGGTAGGACTGAAGCTTTCTTT. Its protein product is CASSIVGGRTEAFF. Full variable domain (missing parts from reference TRBV19 and TRBJ1-1): DGGITQSPKYLFRKEGQNVTLSCEQNLNHDAMYWYRQDPGQGLRLIYYSQIVNDFQKGDIAEGYSVSREKKESFPLTVTSAQKNPTAFYLCASSIVGGRTEAFFGQGTRLTVV.

By share, this clonotype counts as medium-sized. V is TRBV6-5 and J is TRBJ2-2, with unresolved D. V lost 7 bases to trimming and J lost 7 bases, with 13 bases between them. The CDR3 consists of 13 residues. Germline V gene lookup returns CDR1 MNHEY and CDR2 SVGAGI. The CDR3 DNA reads TGTGCCAGCAAACTTACCCGTGGCGGGGAGCTGTTTTTT. Encoded protein: CASKLTRGGELFF.

This clonotype was observed a single time. The CDR3 protein is CASSQAWTGLNSPLHF. The CDR3, as DNA: TGCGCCAGCAGCCAAGCATGGACAGGGTTAAATTCACCCCTCCACTTT. The chain has TRBV4-3 and TRBJ1-6, with TRBD1 matching over 8 bases. This CDR3 is built from 16 residues. With 1 base clipped from V and 7 bases from J, the junction kept 6 bases outside the gene matches. Germline CDR1 is LGHNA and CDR2 is YSLEER.

This clonotype was seen a few times. The chain joins TRBV10-3 to TRBJ1-3, with 8 bases that match TRBD1. The V segment lost 5 bases and the J segment 0 bases; nucleotides outside the gene matches: 6. The CDR3 is 16 amino acids. Germline lookup yields CDR1 ENHRY and CDR2 SYGVKD. This CDR3 is CAISRDRPLSGNTIYF. CDR3 bases: TGTGCCATCAGTAGGGACAGGCCTCTCTCTGGAAACACCATATATTTT.

As for this clonotype: A read error may be the cause here, since a much bigger clone is one base away. The rearrangement joins TRBV6-5 to TRBJ1-1, with D unclear. This CDR3 region has 11 residues. The V gene lost 10 bases and the J gene lost 1 base, with 7 bases spanning the gap. Germline V gene sequence: CDR1 MNHEY, CDR2 SVGAGI. CDR3 in amino acids: CAISRNTEAFF. The CDR3, as DNA: TGTGCCATCAGCCGGAACACTGAAGCTTTCTTT.

The V call is TRBV5-1, the J call TRBJ2-3, with D uncertain. This CDR3 is built from 12 residues. Deletions cut 4 bases from V and 3 bases from J, with 6 bases between. The germline gives CDR1 SGHRS, CDR2 YFSETQ. In nucleotides, the CDR3 is TGCGCCAGCAGCCGGTCGACAGATACGCAGTATTTT. This encodes CASSRSTDTQYF.

This clonotype showed up just a few times. V is TRBV6-1 and J is TRBJ1-5, with 7 nucleotides matching TRBD1. V shed 4 bases and J 6 bases; nucleotides not matched to a gene: 3. The CDR3 has 13 residues. The germline CDR1 and CDR2 sequences are MNHNS and SASEGT. For the CDR3, the DNA is TGTGCCAGCAGTGGACAGGGCGGTCAGCCCCAGCATTTT. It is translated as CASSGQGGQPQHF.

In its sample, this clonotype is medium-sized. The chain employs TRBV27 and TRBJ1-4; 10 positions match TRBD1. Looked up from germline, CDR1 is MNHEY and CDR2 is SMNVEV (reference sequence). V shed 7 bases, J shed 8 bases, and the junction held 7 bases outside the gene matches. CDR3 length equals 14 residues. The DNA for the CDR3 is TGTGCCAGCAAAAGGACAGGGGGTGAGGAAAAACTGTTTTTT. Translation: CASKRTGGEEKLFF.

This clonotype was observed a few times. The chain carries TRBV6-2 or TRBV6-3 and TRBJ2-4; D gene unclear. The ends were cut back, 0 bases at V and 0 bases at J, with 12 bases in the middle. The germline CDR1 and CDR2 sequences are MNHEY and SVGEGT. The CDR3 totals 17 residues. In nucleotides, the CDR3 is TGTGCCAGCAGTTACTCGCGCGGAGATTTAGCCAAAAACATTCAGTACTTC. Translation gives CASSYSRGDLAKNIQYF.

This clonotype was counted only a few times. The chain links TRBV5-6 to TRBJ2-1; TRBD2 matches at 7 bases. The length of the CDR3 is 15 residues. Unmatched junction bases numbered 10, after V lost 4 bases and J lost 6 bases. Per germline, CDR1 SGHDT and CDR2 YYEEEE. In DNA, the CDR3 is TGTGCCAGCAGCCCTCCCTGGGGGGGGGGCAATGAGCAGTTCTTC. The encoded protein is CASSPPWGGGNEQFF.

This clonotype is categorized as medium-sized. The genes are TRBV6-4 and TRBJ2-1, with D perhaps assigned TRBD1 or TRBD2 (6 bases each). Deletions cut 2 bases from V and 3 bases from J, with 11 bases between. Looked up from germline, CDR1 is MRHNA and CDR2 is SNTAGT. CDR3 size: 15 residues. The CDR3, as DNA: TGTGCCAGCAGTGACGAGGGGGGTGGCTACAATGAGCAGTTCTTC. This encodes CASSDEGGGYNEQFF.

As regards this clonotype: Because the CDR3 is missing its conserved closing phenylalanine or tryptophan, this is likely a read error. This rearrangement joins TRBV5-4 to TRBJ2-1; weak D call: TRBD1 (7 bases). CDR3 length: 19 amino acids. Germline-derived CDR1 and CDR2 are SGHNT and YYREEE (reference sequence). The V and J ends lost 1 base and 6 bases respectively, with 26 bases between them. The CDR3 sequence: CASSLLSGVRRGLVNEQFL. The CDR3 DNA follows: TGTGCCAGCAGCTTGCTCTCGGGTGTTAGGAGGGGGCTTGTCAATGAGCAGTTCCTC.

J is TRBJ1-1 and V is TRBV5-5; TRBD1 aligns across 7 bases. V was clipped by 7 bases and J by 3 bases; unmatched bases: 12. The CDR3 covers 15 residues. Germline CDR1 and CDR2: SGHKS and YYEKEE (reference sequence). The chain's CDR3 is CASGRGQGKDTEAFF. CDR3 nucleotides: TGTGCCAGCGGAAGGGGGCAGGGGAAGGACACTGAAGCTTTCTTT.

Remarks on this clonotype: Being one base from a much bigger clone, this may be a read error. This chain connects TRBV11-1 to TRBJ1-2, with 9 bases fitting TRBD1. CDR1 is SGHAT and CDR2 is FQDESV in the germline V gene (reference sequence). The CDR3 is made up of 14 amino acids. The CDR3 here is CACSLAGQGNGYTF. Here the CDR3 DNA reads TGTGCCTGCAGCTTAGCAGGACAGGGGAATGGCTACACCTTC.

This clonotype was counted a few times. Written as DNA, the CDR3 is TGTGCCAGCAGCCCCGGGGGTTCGGACATCACCGGGGAGCTGTTTTTT. It yields the protein CASSPGGSDITGELFF. The rearrangement links TRBV9 to TRBJ2-2; maybe TRBD2 (6 bases). This CDR3 has 16 residues. Trimming pared 4 bases from V and 4 bases from J, leaving 17 bases between. CDR1 SGDLS and CDR2 YYNGEE come from the germline V gene.

At least ten counts were recorded for this clonotype. CDR3 coding DNA: TGTGCCAGCAGTTACTCGATGTTGGAAGGCAATCAGCCCCAGCATTTT. Translating gives CASSYSMLEGNQPQHF. The chain employs TRBV6-5 and TRBJ1-5; D not resolved. Trimming cost V 0 bases and J 2 bases, with 11 bases left between them. Germline CDR1 is MNHEY and CDR2 is SVGAGI. The CDR3 is 16 amino acids.

This clonotype is deemed medium-sized (0.01 to 0.1%). This sequence joins TRBV20-1 and TRBJ2-7; maybe TRBD1 (6 bases). Trimming cost V 4 bases and J 1 base, with 11 bases left between them. CDR3 size: 13 residues. Per germline, CDR1 DFQATT and CDR2 SNEGSKA (reference sequence). The CDR3 protein is CSATPRGSYEQYF. The DNA for the CDR3 is TGCAGTGCTACCCCGAGGGGGTCCTACGAGCAGTACTTC.

The gene calls are TRBV6-1 and TRBJ1-1; possible D gene TRBD1, 6 bases. The germline CDR1 and CDR2 sequences are MNHNS and SASEGT. Trimming removed 8 bases from V and 0 bases from J, with 10 bases in between. CDR3 length equals 13 residues. The CDR3 region has the DNA TGTGCCAGCCTTTACAGGGTGAACACTGAAGCTTTCTTT. Its translation is CASLYRVNTEAFF.

This clonotype was counted between two and nine times. The V call is TRBV18, the J call TRBJ2-3; the D gene is possibly TRBD2 (5 bases). The CDR3 totals 14 residues. V lost 4 bases, J lost 2 bases, and 10 bases lay in between. Per germline, CDR1 KGHSH and CDR2 LQKENI. The CDR3 here is CASSLSDFTDTQYF. In nucleotides, the CDR3 is TGTGCCAGCTCACTTTCGGACTTCACAGATACGCAGTATTTT.

By share, this clonotype counts as medium-sized. The rearrangement links TRBV19 to TRBJ2-2; no firm D call. In germline, CDR1 is LNHDA, CDR2 SQIVND (reference sequence). This CDR3 is built from 12 residues. V shed 6 bases and J shed 6 bases, with 8 bases lying between them. In nucleotides, the CDR3 is TGTGCCAGTAGAGATACTGCCGGGGAGCTGTTTTTT. Residues: CASRDTAGELFF.

This chain uses TRBV13 with TRBJ2-5; D is unclear. Looked up from germline, CDR1 is PRHDT and CDR2 is FYEKMQ (reference sequence). This CDR3 spans 11 amino acids. Between the trimmed V and J ends, which lost 5 bases and 1 base, there was a span of 2 bases. CDR3 nucleotides: TGTGCCAGCAGCGCCCAAGAGACCCAGTACTTC. It translates to CASSAQETQYF.